This T cell receptor (beta chain) was found in a study of T cells in Graves' hyperthyroidism and ophthalmopathy. Patients were excluded because of uncontrolled infection, other autoimmune disease, pregnancy or lactation. Fresh peripheral blood, 7.5 to 10 ml, yielded the PBMCs. Ten or more counts support this clonotype. Researchers amplified the TCR beta CDR3 regions from RNA transcripts. The HTBI primer set served for first-round RT-PCR of the TCR CDR3. TCRdb redid the calling of the multiplex PCR reads with MiXCR, one entry per CDR3 protein. There are 130,000 to 150,000 distinct CDR3 sequences in the sample; around 20% occur only once, and 67% lies in the top ten. Material: blood. The TCR sequence derives from a woman between 50 and 59 years old with Graves' hyperthyroidism that later progressed to Graves' ophthalmopathy.

The CDR3: CAWSRFYEQFF. CDR3 nucleotides: TGTGCCTGGAGCCGTTTCTATGAGCAGTTCTTC. This rearrangement joins TRBV30 to TRBJ2-1; no firm D call. The V end lost 3 bases, the J end lost 8 bases, and 8 bases lay between the germline ends. Germline CDR1 GTSNPN, CDR2 SVGIG (reference sequence). This CDR3 contains 11 residues.